This entry lists 18 T cell receptor beta chains sequenced from one sample in a study of CD8 T cells in Susac syndrome. The authors reverse transcribed roughly 0.5 to 1 ug RNA with random hexamers. TCRdb called the immunoSEQ multiplex PCR reads again in MiXCR, with one record for every CDR3 protein. The sample shows some 190,000 distinct CDR3 sequences, about 95% of them seen only once. The sequenced material came from CD4+ T cells from PBMCs. The receptor set was obtained from a human donor with Susac syndrome.

This chain connects TRBV5-1 to TRBJ1-1, with D perhaps matching TRBD1 (6 bases). The CDR3 runs to 16 residues. V was shortened by 0 bases and J by 1 base, with 13 bases between the two germline ends. CDR1 is SGHRS, CDR2 YFSETQ, per germline. CDR3 protein: CASSLGGGRGNTEAFF. The DNA for the CDR3 is TGCGCCAGCAGCTTGGGTGGGGGGCGAGGGAACACTGAAGCTTTCTTT.

This clonotype occurred once. The rearrangement uses TRBV29-1 and TRBJ1-2, with 11 bases fitting TRBD1. The V gene's germline CDR1 is SQVTM and CDR2 ANQGSEA. The length of the CDR3 is 12 residues. J was trimmed by 6 bases and V by 7 bases; bases with no gene match: 4. CDR3 region: CSERTGGDGYTF. CDR3 in DNA: TGCAGCGAAAGGACAGGGGGCGATGGCTACACCTTC.

This sequence joins TRBV7-6 and TRBJ2-3; unclear D gene. The V gene's germline CDR1 is SGHVS and CDR2 FNYEAQ. The ends were cut back, 7 bases at V and 5 bases at J, with 13 bases in the middle. The CDR3 has 13 residues. The DNA for the CDR3 is TGTGCCAGCACCCCCCGGGCTGAAGATACGCAGTATTTT. It codes for CASTPRAEDTQYF.

The rearrangement links TRBV6-1 to TRBJ2-3, with D perhaps matching TRBD2 (6 bases). The CDR3 runs 13 residues. The V gene lost 2 bases and the J gene lost 7 bases, with 10 bases spanning the gap. CDR1 and CDR2 (germline): MNHNS, SASEGT. CDR3 nucleotides: TGTGCCAGCAGTGAACTTCGGGGGAATACGCAGTATTTT. Its translation: CASSELRGNTQYF.

The chain uses TRBV20-1 and TRBJ2-7; D ambiguous. V lost 5 bases, J lost 4 bases, and 15 bases lay in between. The CDR3 contains 13 residues. The germline gives CDR1 DFQATT, CDR2 SNEGSKA (reference sequence). The CDR3 DNA follows: TGCAGTGCTCCCTCCAGGACCTATTACGAGCAGTACTTC. Its protein product is CSAPSRTYYEQYF.

The chain joins TRBV30 to TRBJ1-6; 9 nucleotides agree with TRBD1. V was clipped by 5 bases and J by 7 bases; unmatched bases: 3. CDR1 is GTSNPN and CDR2 is SVGIG in the germline V gene (reference sequence). This CDR3 contains 13 residues. CDR3 bases: TGTGCCTGGGGGACAGGGATAAATTCACCCCTCCACTTT. Translation gives CAWGTGINSPLHF.

This chain uses TRBV5-1 with TRBJ1-6; 10 bases align to TRBD1. CDR1 is SGHRS and CDR2 is YFSETQ in the germline V gene. The CDR3 sequence is 13 residues long. V was pared by 3 bases and J by 12 bases, with 3 bases of the junction left unmatched. For the CDR3, the DNA is TGCGCCAGCAGCTCCGGACAGGGGGAACCCCTCCACTTT. Its translation is CASSSGQGEPLHF.

This sequence joins TRBV5-6 and TRBJ2-3; TRBD2 might be the D (6 bases). The germline V gene encodes CDR1 SGHDT and CDR2 YYEEEE. The ends were cut back, 4 bases at V and 8 bases at J, with 17 bases in the middle. The CDR3 is made up of 14 amino acids. CDR3 in DNA: TGTGCCAGCAGCACCCCAGGGAAGGAGGGTACGCAGTATTTT. It translates to CASSTPGKEGTQYF.

The chain recombines TRBV15 with TRBJ1-3; D not certain. V was shortened by 2 bases and J by 3 bases, with 5 bases between the two germline ends. Germline-derived CDR1 and CDR2 are LNHNV and YYDKDF (reference sequence). There are 13 residues in the CDR3. In DNA form, the CDR3 reads TGTGCCACCAGCAGACGGCTTGGAAACACCATATATTTT. Its translation is CATSRRLGNTIYF.

The chain joins TRBV11-2 to TRBJ2-5; D not certain. Trimming took off 4 bases at V and 2 bases at J, with 8 bases between the two ends. Per germline, CDR1 SGHAT and CDR2 FQNNGV. This CDR3 contains 13 residues. The CDR3 sequence is CASSSTGQETQYF. The CDR3, as DNA: TGTGCCAGCAGCTCGACGGGTCAAGAGACCCAGTACTTC.

The chain joins TRBV6-1 to TRBJ2-1, with 9 bases identical to TRBD1. The V and J ends lost 6 bases and 3 bases, in that order; junction bases with no gene match: 9. CDR3 length: 16 amino acids. Germline values: CDR1 MNHNS, CDR2 SASEGT. The CDR3 loop is CASRLPGTGNYNEQFF. The CDR3 nucleotides are TGTGCCAGCAGACTTCCCGGGACAGGGAACTACAATGAGCAGTTCTTC.

V and J are TRBV5-1 and TRBJ1-2; 10 nucleotides align to TRBD1. V shed 6 bases, J shed 4 bases, and the junction held 9 bases outside the gene matches. This CDR3 contains 15 residues. CDR1 is SGHRS, CDR2 YFSETQ, per germline. The CDR3 protein is CASTDRDRGSYGYTF. The CDR3 DNA follows: TGCGCCAGCACCGACCGGGACAGGGGCAGCTATGGCTACACCTTC.

The CDR3 DNA is TGTGCCAGCAGCCAAGATCTCGGCAGGCCCAGGGACACTGAAGCTTTCTTT. Protein sequence: CASSQDLGRPRDTEAFF. This chain joins TRBV4-2 and TRBJ1-1, with D maybe TRBD1 (5 bases). The CDR3 consists of 17 residues. CDR1 and CDR2 from the germline V gene are LGHNA and YNFKEQ. The V and J ends lost 0 bases and 3 bases respectively, with 17 bases between them.

The chain uses TRBV3-1 and TRBJ1-6; D uncertain. The CDR3 has 14 residues. CDR1 and CDR2 (germline): LGHDT, YNNKEL (reference sequence). The V gene lost 3 bases and the J gene lost 7 bases, with 10 bases spanning the gap. This CDR3 reads CASSQINMNSPLHF. The CDR3 DNA sequence: TGTGCCAGCAGCCAGATAAACATGAATTCACCCCTCCACTTT.

The rearrangement uses TRBV18 and TRBJ1-1; D call uncertain. The V end lost 0 bases, the J end lost 5 bases, and 13 bases lay between the germline ends. The CDR3 runs to 15 residues. Germline V gene data show CDR1 as KGHSH and CDR2 as LQKENI. Here the CDR3 DNA reads TGTGCCAGCTCACCACCGGGTCTCGTCGAGACTGAAGCTTTCTTT. This gives the protein CASSPPGLVETEAFF. The variable domain in full, completed from reference TRBV18 and TRBJ1-1, reads NAGVMQNPRHLVRRRGQEARLRCSPMKGHSHVYWYRQLPEEGLKFMVYLQKENIIDESGMPKERFSAEFPKEGPSILRIQQVVRGDSAAYFCASSPPGLVETEAFFGQGTRLTVV.

V usage is TRBV19 and J usage is TRBJ1-5, with D perhaps matching TRBD1 (6 bases). CDR3 length equals 13 residues. Trimming removed 11 bases from V and 6 bases from J, with 17 bases in between. Germline V gives CDR1 LNHDA, CDR2 SQIVND (reference sequence). The CDR3 protein is CAAEGGVGQPQHF. The DNA for the CDR3 is TGTGCCGCCGAAGGGGGGGTTGGTCAGCCCCAGCATTTT.

The CDR3 spells CASSPLRGDNEQFF. The CDR3 nucleotides read TGTGCCAGCAGCCCCTTGCGGGGGGACAATGAGCAGTTCTTC. This chain uses TRBV7-3 with TRBJ2-1, with 8 bases fitting TRBD2. The germline CDR1 and CDR2 sequences are SGHTA and FQGTGA. This CDR3 spans 14 amino acids. Germline trimming cut 5 bases from V and 5 bases from J; bases unmatched to any gene: 5.

The chain joins TRBV6-5 to TRBJ1-1; a weak D match, TRBD1 (5 bases). V was cut by 7 bases and J by 0 bases, with 12 bases left in between. The CDR3 spans 14 residues. Germline CDR1 reads MNHEY; CDR2 reads SVGAGI. The CDR3 DNA follows: TGTGCCAGCAACCTCGACAGAATGAACACTGAAGCTTTCTTT. It is translated as CASNLDRMNTEAFF.